One sample yielded the 31 T cell receptor beta chains listed below, sequenced in a study of T cells after yellow fever vaccination. In TCRdb, the 5' RACE reads were re-called with MiXCR into one record per CDR3 protein. The sample lists some 350,000 distinct CDR3 sequences, 6% to 8% occurring once. Sequences were derived from PBMCs, sampled 5 days after the yellow fever booster vaccination. These receptors originate from a young man who received the YFV17D yellow fever vaccine.

This sequence joins TRBV12-3 or TRBV12-4 and TRBJ2-5; the match to TRBD2 covers 7 bases. The CDR3 has 16 residues. V lost 4 bases and J lost 0; bases outside the gene matches: 8. Here the CDR3 DNA reads TGTGCCAGCAGTTGGGCGGCTAGCGGTAACCAAGAGACCCAGTACTTC. Amino acids: CASSWAASGNQETQYF.

This clonotype came up many times. This rearrangement joins TRBV6-5 to TRBJ1-1; weak D call: TRBD1 (5 bases). The CDR3 has 17 amino acids. V was cut by 0 bases and J by 1 base, with 15 bases left in between. Germline V lookup: CDR1 MNHEY, CDR2 SVGAGI. The CDR3 loop is CASSYSGWGTQNTEAFF. The CDR3 DNA is TGTGCCAGCAGTTACTCGGGGTGGGGGACCCAGAACACTGAAGCTTTCTTT.

To note about this clonotype: A much larger clone differs from this one at a single base, so this may be a read error. V is TRBV5-1 and J is TRBJ1-6, with D maybe TRBD1 (5 bases). The germline CDR1 and CDR2 sequences are SGHRS and YFSETQ. V was clipped by 4 bases and J by 10 bases, with 15 bases between them. This CDR3 region has 14 residues. CDR3 nucleotide sequence: TGCGCCAGCAGCCAGACAGCGGAAGGATCACCCCTCCACTTT. Its protein is CASSQTAEGSPLHF. Full variable domain (remainder filled in from reference TRBV5-1 and TRBJ1-6): KAGVTQTPRYLIKTRGQQVTLSCSPISGHRSVSWYQQTPGQGLQFLFEYFSETQRNKGNFPGRFSGRQFSNSRSEMNVSTLELGDSALYLCASSQTAEGSPLHFGNGTRLTVT.

The chain has TRBV20-1 and TRBJ2-3; unclear D gene. The CDR3 covers 12 residues. Germline values: CDR1 DFQATT, CDR2 SNEGSKA (reference sequence). V lost 5 bases and J 8 bases, leaving 14 bases between the germline ends. DNA of the CDR3: TGCAGTGCTGCCCCTACCACGGGTACGCAGTATTTT. Protein product: CSAAPTTGTQYF.

This clonotype has a handful of counts. The chain is built from TRBV5-5 and TRBJ2-7; D tentatively fits TRBD1 or TRBD2 (5 bases each). Trimming shortened V by 4 bases and J by 2 bases, and 13 bases separated the two germline ends. Germline V lookup: CDR1 SGHKS, CDR2 YYEKEE (reference sequence). This CDR3 comprises 14 residues. The CDR3 spells CASSAGREPYEQYF. In nucleotides, the CDR3 is TGTGCCAGCAGCGCGGGCAGGGAGCCCTACGAGCAGTACTTC.

V is TRBV4-3 and J is TRBJ2-1, with D hard to call. Trimming shortened V by 2 bases and J by 6 bases, and 20 bases separated the two germline ends. CDR3 size: 17 residues. Per the germline V gene, CDR1 is LGHNA and CDR2 is YSLEER. Here the CDR3 DNA reads TGCGCCAGCAGCCAATCGGCCGGAGACTCTTTGTTCAATGAGCAGTTCTTC. Amino acids: CASSQSAGDSLFNEQFF.

The V gene is TRBV3-1, the J gene TRBJ2-5; 11 bases align to TRBD1. The CDR3 consists of 15 residues. The V gene's germline CDR1 is LGHDT and CDR2 YNNKEL (reference sequence). Unmatched junction bases numbered 9, after V lost 4 bases and J lost 8 bases. The CDR3 region has the DNA TGTGCCAGCAGCCTTGGGGGGGACAGGGGGATAACCCAGTACTTC. Translation gives CASSLGGDRGITQYF.

The rearrangement uses TRBV18 and TRBJ2-1, with TRBD2 matching over 9 bases. The CDR3 has 15 residues. Germline V CDR1 and CDR2: KGHSH, LQKENI. Trimming removed 3 bases from V and 4 bases from J; junction bases left unmatched: 4. In DNA, the CDR3 is TGTGCCAGCTCACCCTCACTAGCGGGTTACAATGAGCAGTTCTTC. It yields the protein CASSPSLAGYNEQFF.

Ten or more counts support this clonotype. The DNA for the CDR3 is TGTGCCAGCAAGTCTGTCACCTACGAGCAGTACTTC. As protein: CASKSVTYEQYF. V is TRBV28 and J is TRBJ2-7; no reliable D call. V was shortened by 7 bases and J by 2 bases, with 9 bases between the two germline ends. The CDR3 has 12 residues. Germline V gene sequence: CDR1 MDHEN, CDR2 SYDVKM.

This clonotype was detected only a few times. This chain uses TRBV20-1 with TRBJ1-2, with no clear D. V was cut by 5 bases and J by 0 bases, with 16 bases left in between. Germline V gene sequence: CDR1 DFQATT, CDR2 SNEGSKA (reference sequence). The CDR3 sequence is 15 residues long. The CDR3 loop reads CSAFLEADANYGYTF. The CDR3 DNA follows: TGCAGTGCTTTTTTGGAGGCGGATGCTAACTATGGCTACACCTTC.

This clonotype has a count of ten or more. This chain links TRBV5-1 with TRBJ1-1; D remains ambiguous. The CDR3 length is 13 residues. Germline V lookup: CDR1 SGHRS, CDR2 YFSETQ. Trimming removed 0 bases at V and 1 base at J, with 4 bases between. The chain's CDR3 is CASSLVANTEAFF. DNA of the CDR3: TGCGCCAGCAGCTTGGTGGCGAACACTGAAGCTTTCTTT.

Only a few counts were recorded for this clonotype. V gene TRBV3-1 combines with J gene TRBJ2-1; 10 nucleotides agree with TRBD2. Germline loops: CDR1 LGHDT, CDR2 YNNKEL (reference sequence). V lost 6 bases and J lost 6; bases outside the gene matches: 5. This CDR3 region has 14 residues. The CDR3 bases are TGTGCCAGCAGTTGGACTAGCGGCCCCAATGAGCAGTTCTTC. Its protein is CASSWTSGPNEQFF.

Ten or more counts support this clonotype. The chain joins TRBV12-3 or TRBV12-4 to TRBJ2-1, with D maybe TRBD2 (6 bases). V was shortened by 7 bases and J by 0 bases, with 16 bases between the two germline ends. CDR3 length equals 16 residues. The CDR3 bases are TGTGCCAGCACCCCCTCCGGGGGTCTCTCCTACAATGAGCAGTTCTTC. Protein: CASTPSGGLSYNEQFF.

This clonotype has just a few counts. The V and J genes are TRBV12-3 or TRBV12-4 and TRBJ2-1; 10 nucleotides agree with TRBD2. This CDR3 is 15 amino acids long. V shed 4 bases and J 6 bases; nucleotides not matched to a gene: 6. The CDR3 DNA reads TGTGCCAGCAGTTCCGGGCTAGCGGGAGCCAATGAGCAGTTCTTC. Translation: CASSSGLAGANEQFF.

This clonotype was detected many times. The V and J genes are TRBV5-1 and TRBJ1-1, with D unresolved. V lost 1 base to trimming and J lost 2 bases, with 6 bases between them. CDR1 is SGHRS, CDR2 YFSETQ, per germline. This CDR3 has 13 amino acids. The CDR3 DNA follows: TGCGCCAGCAGCTTGATCGTTAACACTGAAGCTTTCTTT. It specifies CASSLIVNTEAFF. The whole variable domain, remainder taken from reference TRBV5-1 and TRBJ1-1, is KAGVTQTPRYLIKTRGQQVTLSCSPISGHRSVSWYQQTPGQGLQFLFEYFSETQRNKGNFPGRFSGRQFSNSRSEMNVSTLELGDSALYLCASSLIVNTEAFFGQGTRLTVV.

At least ten counts were recorded for this clonotype. The CDR3 DNA is TGTGCCAGCAGCTGGACTAGCGTTCCGGCCTACGAGCAGTACTTC. Encoded protein: CASSWTSVPAYEQYF. The V call is TRBV7-2, the J call TRBJ2-7, with 9 bases aligning to TRBD2. Germline V gene sequence: CDR1 SGHTA, CDR2 FQGNSA. CDR3 length: 15 amino acids. V lost 4 bases to trimming and J lost 2 bases; unmatched junction nucleotides: 6.

This chain links TRBV20-1 with TRBJ2-3, with 10 positions matching TRBD2. The CDR3 has 14 residues. V dropped 6 bases and J dropped 2; count of bases not matched to a gene: 5. Germline lookup yields CDR1 DFQATT and CDR2 SNEGSKA (reference sequence). CDR3 nucleotide sequence: TGCAGTGCAAGCACTAGCGGGAACACAGATACGCAGTATTTT. It translates to CSASTSGNTDTQYF.

This clonotype was counted many times. This chain connects TRBV5-1 to TRBJ2-2, with 8 bases that match TRBD1. Germline V lookup: CDR1 SGHRS, CDR2 YFSETQ. After removal of 0 bases from V and 6 bases from J, the junction contained 10 bases not matched to a gene. The CDR3 is 17 amino acids. The CDR3 here is CASSLEPRTGLAGELFF. The CDR3 DNA reads TGCGCCAGCAGCTTGGAACCCCGGACAGGGTTAGCCGGGGAGCTGTTTTTT.

The chain couples TRBV6-1 to TRBJ1-4, with D unresolved. This CDR3 is 13 amino acids long. The germline V gene has CDR1 MNHNS and CDR2 SASEGT. Trimming left V 4 bases short and J 8 bases short, with 11 bases between. CDR3 nucleotide sequence: TGTGCCAGCAGTGCTCGGCCTAGAGAAAAACTGTTTTTT. It translates to CASSARPREKLFF.

There are a few counts of this clonotype. V gene TRBV29-1 combines with J gene TRBJ2-7, with D perhaps TRBD1 (5 bases). Germline CDR1 SQVTM, CDR2 ANQGSEA. The CDR3 is made up of 11 amino acids. V was clipped by 3 bases and J by 3 bases, with 6 bases between them. In DNA form, the CDR3 reads TGCAGCGTTGAGACAGACTACGAGCAGTACTTC. Amino acid sequence: CSVETDYEQYF.

The sample holds many counts of this clonotype. This chain uses TRBV6-1 with TRBJ2-6, with D possibly called TRBD1 or TRBD2 (5 bases each). The V end was cut by 7 bases, the J end by 1 base, with 11 bases between. This CDR3 has 15 residues. Germline V lookup: CDR1 MNHNS, CDR2 SASEGT. The CDR3 region is CASKGWGSGANVLTF. CDR3 bases: TGTGCCAGCAAGGGTTGGGGGTCTGGGGCCAACGTCCTGACTTTC.

The chain joins TRBV19 to TRBJ1-4, with D perhaps matching TRBD1 (6 bases). Germline V lookup: CDR1 LNHDA, CDR2 SQIVND (reference sequence). The CDR3 length is 13 residues. The ends were cut back, 5 bases at V and 10 bases at J, with 14 bases in the middle. CDR3 sequence: CASSPSRGGKLFF. CDR3 sequence (DNA): TGTGCCAGTAGTCCAAGCAGGGGAGGAAAACTGTTTTTT.

The CDR3 nucleotides read TGTGCCAGCTCACCAACAGGGCTGCCAGATACGCAGTATTTT. Translation gives CASSPTGLPDTQYF. The chain couples TRBV18 to TRBJ2-3; D perhaps matches TRBD1 (6 bases). CDR1 KGHSH and CDR2 LQKENI come from the germline V gene. The V end was cut by 2 bases, the J end by 4 bases, with 10 bases between. This CDR3 comprises 14 residues.

This clonotype occurred many times. The chain employs TRBV5-5 and TRBJ1-4; D gene uncertain. Germline-derived CDR1 and CDR2 are SGHKS and YYEKEE (reference sequence). This CDR3 is built from 13 residues. V gave up 0 bases and J gave up 7 bases, with 7 bases separating them. The CDR3 sequence is CASSLVPLEKLFF. The CDR3 DNA follows: TGTGCCAGCAGCTTGGTACCGCTTGAAAAACTGTTTTTT.

At least ten counts were recorded for this clonotype. V usage is TRBV29-1 and J usage is TRBJ2-2, with 7 positions matching TRBD1. J lost 4 bases, V lost 2 bases, and 4 bases had no gene match. The CDR3 consists of 14 residues. Germline V gene data show CDR1 as SQVTM and CDR2 as ANQGSEA. DNA of the CDR3: TGCAGCGTTGAAAGGGGGCAGATCACCGGGGAGCTGTTTTTT. This gives the protein CSVERGQITGELFF.

Regarding this clonotype: One junction end disagrees with the germline gene, perhaps due to a read error. The V and J genes are TRBV6-5 and TRBJ2-2; possibly TRBD2 for D (6 bases). CDR3 length: 16 amino acids. Per germline, CDR1 MNHEY and CDR2 SVGAGI. DNA for the CDR3: TGTGCCAGCAGTTACCCTACGGGATCAAGGTCGGGGGAGATGTTTTTT. It translates to CASSYPTGSRSGEMFF.

The CDR3 region is CSARVNGRAQYYNEQFF. The CDR3 DNA reads TGCAGTGCTAGAGTTAACGGGAGGGCTCAATACTACAATGAGCAGTTCTTC. This chain connects TRBV20-1 to TRBJ2-1; 8 bases agree with TRBD2. Trimming removed 1 base from V and 3 bases from J; junction bases left unmatched: 11. Per germline, CDR1 DFQATT and CDR2 SNEGSKA (reference sequence). The CDR3 is 17 amino acids.

This clonotype was picked up a small number of times. This chain links TRBV20-1 with TRBJ1-5; D uncertain. This CDR3 has 10 amino acids. V was trimmed by 5 bases and J by 7 bases, leaving 6 bases between them. Looked up from germline, CDR1 is DFQATT and CDR2 is SNEGSKA (reference sequence). Here the CDR3 DNA reads TGCAGTGCTGGAACCCAGCCCCAGCATTTT. It yields the protein CSAGTQPQHF.

DNA for the CDR3: TGTGCCAGCAGTTTTAGAGGGTCGGGGACAGGGCAGTACACTGAAGCTTTCTTT. Encoded protein: CASSFRGSGTGQYTEAFF. The gene calls are TRBV12-3 or TRBV12-4 and TRBJ1-1, with 9 positions matching TRBD1. There are 18 residues in the CDR3. Trimming removed 3 bases from V and 3 bases from J; junction bases left unmatched: 14.

The chain carries TRBV20-1 and TRBJ2-3, with 11 bases matching TRBD2. This CDR3 has 17 amino acids. CDR1 is DFQATT and CDR2 is SNEGSKA in the germline V gene (reference sequence). With V trimmed by 5 bases and J by 3 bases, 13 bases remained unmatched. CDR3 residues: CSAVTGTSGESTDTQYF. The CDR3, as DNA: TGCAGTGCTGTGACCGGGACTAGCGGAGAAAGTACAGATACGCAGTATTTT.

The table lists this clonotype with a few counts. The V and J genes are TRBV3-1 and TRBJ1-5; 7 nucleotides align to TRBD1. This CDR3 comprises 13 residues. Trimming removed 4 bases from V and 6 bases from J; junction bases left unmatched: 3. In germline, CDR1 is LGHDT, CDR2 YNNKEL (reference sequence). The CDR3 DNA reads TGTGCCAGCAGCCGACAGGGAGGTCAGCCCCAGCATTTT. This codes for CASSRQGGQPQHF.